The following is a T cell receptor (beta chain) sequence with its context. Its antigen is still unknown. RNA, at about 0.45 to 1 ug, was reverse transcribed with random hexamers. Amplification of TCR beta CDR3 used immunoSEQ multiplex PCR across 54 Vbeta and 13 Jbeta. One entry per CDR3 protein, called by TCRdb with MiXCR from the immunoSEQ multiplex PCR reads. The sample carries about 130,000 distinct CDR3 sequences, 90% to 95% recorded once. V lost 4 bases, J lost 2 bases, and 7 bases stayed unmatched. Germline assignment: CDR1 SNHLY and CDR2 FYNNEI. This CDR3 is built from 16 residues. The data were obtained in a study of CD8 T cells in Susac syndrome. Study outcomes and limitations: It was acknowledged by the study that relatively few individuals were included in its TCR sequencing and HLA analysis.

The authors carried out high-throughput sequencing of TCR beta. They applied it to CD8+ and CD4+ T cells obtained from blood. The TEMRA cells underwent FACS enrichment, while the CD8+ and CD4+ T cells underwent negative isolation. Sequencing was performed on CD4+ T cells from PBMCs. The rearrangement uses TRBV2 and TRBJ1-1, with TRBD1 identical over 10 bases. The TCR originated in a human donor in good health. The CDR3 coding sequence is TGTGCCAGCAGTGTCCCGACAGGGGGCCCTAACACTGAAGCTTTCTTT. Translation: CASSVPTGGPNTEAFF.